This paragraph covers one T cell receptor (beta chain) sequence. Its antigen is not yet known. Per-nucleotide qualities are absent, and no much larger clonotype sits a single base away. The data were obtained in a study of CD4 T cells in relation to SARS-CoV-2 and coronaviruses (dated by TCRdb to the early 2020s). About the investigation overall: In the ViraFEST assay, PBMCs were cultured with antigen for 9 to 10 days, after which TCR beta CDR3s were sequenced to identify antigen-specific clonal expansions. For other donors in the study, expansion assays were sequenced with a different, Illumina-based TCR-beta assay. The Adaptive Biotechnologies TCR-sequencing kit was used for samples from a few pre-COVID donors and for the naive versus memory experiments, whereas the other data were Illumina-based. Among the approximately twelve convalescent patients, 8 males and 4 females were included, and two of the subjects were Hispanic. The study assessed, at the TCR clonotype level, memory CD4+ T cell crossreactivity between SARS-CoV-2 and common cold coronavirus spike proteins. Patient-derived lymphoblastoid cell lines were used to map the HLA restriction of shared crossreactive spike epitopes. The full convalescent cohort of roughly eleven patients had a median age of roughly 38 years, ranging from roughly 20 to 80 years. Overall study results and their limits: Because no donor provided both pre-pandemic and post-infection samples, tracing the source of pre-existing responses was limited. Naive versus memory sequencing indicated that memory recall responses, rather than primary responses primed during culture, are detected by the assay. Small numbers of patients and of tested TCRs were a limitation of the study. Crossreactivity analysis was centred on spike protein, so crossreactivity against other viral proteins was not assessed. Compared with monoreactive clones, crossreactive clones had significantly weaker SARS-CoV-2-driven expansion, a result consistent with antigenic imprinting. Memory CD4+ clonotypes crossrecognizing SARS-CoV-2 and at least one common cold coronavirus spike were found in about 61% of donors.

To separate naive from memory CD4+ T cells, cryopreserved PBMCs first underwent CD4 enrichment and then EasySep naive CD4+ T cell enrichment. For ten to eleven days, sorted naive or memory CD4+ T cells (around 100,000) were cultured at a 1:1 ratio with T cell-depleted PBMCs and CEF peptides. In general, every peptide culture condition was set up in three replicate wells. PBMCs were isolated from leukapheresis product or whole blood by Ficoll-Paque PLUS gradient centrifugation. PBMCs were either cryopreserved at -140°C or used fresh in the expansion assay. The QIAamp Micro DNA Kit was used to extract genomic DNA from the CD4+ T cells. DNA from CEF-cultured naive and memory CD4+ T cells underwent immunoSEQ TCR-beta sequencing at survey level. From the authors' description of their analysis: During preprocessing, nonproductive sequences were removed, along with CDR3s that did not begin with C, did not end with F or W, or were shorter than 7 amino acids. The MANAFEST web app was used to call antigen-specific clonotypes on the basis of expansion compared with the reference and with other culture wells. A clone was considered positive if the clone showed significant expansion compared with the reference culture in 2 of 3 replicate wells at an FDR below 0.05. For a clone to be considered positive, significant expansion relative to all other tandem wells and an odds ratio above 5 were also required. Cultured and uncultured naive and memory CD4+ repertoires were searched for CDR3s previously identified as spike- and CEF-reactive. CDR3 homology was measured as pairwise Levenshtein distance, computed with the stringdist R package after trimming three terminal residues from each end. TCRdb took this table from immuneACCESS and kept in-frame rearrangements with V and J called. Such tables lack part of the clones; where checked against another copy, unresolved V genes explain under half of the gap, and the rest is unexplained. V and J calls and clone size are as listed in that table; D and trimming were resolved from the DNA. In this sample the table shows 38,000 or so clones, about 86% of which occur a single time. The top ten clonotypes cover approximately 7% of the sample.

V loses 0 bases of germline sequence and J loses 4 bases, and the interval between the two ends is 1 base. The CDR3 runs 12 residues from the cysteine to the phenylalanine. Just the 36-base CDR3 DNA is kept, in frame starting at base 1. From a lookup of the germline V gene, CDR1 and CDR2 are ENHRY and SYGVKD. This chain joins TRBV10-3 to TRBJ2-1, with the identity of the D gene unclear. Sequencing was carried out using naive CD4+ T cells from PBMCs, cultured in vitro. According to the study, the label for this sample's cell subset or site signals: naive CD4+ T cells isolated by negative enrichment. The clonotype originates from an adult with COVID-19. CDR3 reads: CAISESYNEQFF. The bases read TGTGCCATCAGTGAGTCATACAATGAGCAGTTCTTC.